The 29 T cell receptor beta chains reported below all come from one sample, sequenced in a study of technical replicates of blood from a few donors. The repertoire was sequenced with immunoSEQ multiplex PCR; TCRdb's copy has only in-frame clones and lacks some. Among about 94,000 clones listed, almost 96% were seen once. The material sequenced was T cells isolated from PBMCs. The source of these receptors is a human donor in good health.

The V gene is TRBV14, the J gene TRBJ1-2; D is uncertain. Per the germline V gene, CDR1 is SGHDN and CDR2 is FVKESK. The CDR3 spans 17 residues. V was trimmed by 2 bases and J by 0 bases, leaving 16 bases between them. CDR3 bases: TGTGCCAGCAGCCAAAAATCGCAGAAGAATCCTAACTATGGCTACACCTTC. As protein: CASSQKSQKNPNYGYTF.

This chain joins TRBV5-1 and TRBJ2-7; no definite D call. V lost 0 bases, J lost 3 bases, and 4 bases lay in between. The CDR3 is 12 amino acids. Germline V gene sequence: CDR1 SGHRS, CDR2 YFSETQ. The CDR3 coding sequence is TGCGCCAGCAGCTTGGACGGCTACGAGCAGTACTTC. Amino acid sequence: CASSLDGYEQYF.

This clone came up a few times. This chain uses TRBV4-1 with TRBJ1-1; 8 bases line up with TRBD1. The CDR3 spans 14 residues. Trimming took 6 bases from V and 1 from J; bases not matched to a gene: 4. Germline V gene lookup returns CDR1 MGHRA and CDR2 YSYEKL. CDR3 sequence reads: CASRLDRENTEAFF. DNA of the CDR3: TGCGCCAGCAGGTTGGACAGGGAGAACACTGAAGCTTTCTTT.

The CDR3 here is CASKGQGYNSPLHF. CDR3 DNA sequence: TGTGCCAGCAAGGGACAGGGCTATAATTCACCCCTCCACTTT. V and J are TRBV6-1 and TRBJ1-6, with TRBD1 matching 9 bases. Germline CDR1 reads MNHNS; CDR2 reads SASEGT. After removal of 7 bases from V and 3 bases from J, the junction contained 1 base not matched to a gene. The CDR3 covers 14 residues.

This sequence joins TRBV18 and TRBJ2-7, with 7 bases identical to TRBD1. This CDR3 region has 14 residues. CDR1 is KGHSH and CDR2 is LQKENI in the germline V gene. Trimming cost V 3 bases and J 3 bases; bases outside gene matches: 5. The CDR3 DNA follows: TGTGCCAGCTCACCGGAATGGGACAGCTACGAGCAGTACTTC. Protein product: CASSPEWDSYEQYF.

The gene calls are TRBV21-1 and TRBJ1-2. TRBV21-1 is classified as a pseudogene. CDR3 length: 15 amino acids. In DNA form, the CDR3 reads TGTGCCAGCAGCAACCAGGGCGGGGTAAACTATGGCTACACCTTC. The encoded protein is CASSNQGGVNYGYTF.

The J gene is TRBJ1-2, the V gene TRBV19; 10 bases fit TRBD1. The germline gives CDR1 LNHDA, CDR2 SQIVND (reference sequence). The CDR3 has 14 amino acids. V lost 5 bases, J lost 7 bases, and 7 bases stayed unmatched. In nucleotides, the CDR3 is TGTGCCAGTAGTGGCGGGACAGGGGCGGCTGGCTACACCTTC. Protein product: CASSGGTGAAGYTF.

The genes are TRBV30 and TRBJ2-1, with unresolved D. Trimming shortened V by 7 bases and J by 9 bases, and 10 bases separated the two germline ends. CDR3 size: 10 residues. CDR1 GTSNPN and CDR2 SVGIG come from the germline V gene (reference sequence). Here the CDR3 reads CALNRGEQFF. CDR3 nucleotides: TGTGCCTTGAATCGCGGTGAGCAGTTCTTC. Together with reference TRBV30 and TRBJ2-1, the CDR3 gives the full variable domain: SQTIHQWPATLVQPVGSPLSLECTVEGTSNPNLYWYRQAAGRGLQLLFYSVGIGQISSEVPQNLSASRPQDRQFILSSKKLLLSDSGFYLCALNRGEQFFGPGTRLTVL.

V gene TRBV11-3 combines with J gene TRBJ1-1; 8 nucleotides align to TRBD1. The CDR3 extends over 14 amino acids. Germline CDR1 and CDR2: SGHNT and YENEEA. J lost 8 bases, V lost 2 bases, and 7 bases had no gene match. This CDR3 reads CASSLWTGSGEAFF. The CDR3 nucleotides are TGTGCCAGCAGCTTATGGACAGGGTCGGGGGAAGCTTTCTTT.

The chain combines TRBV5-1 with TRBJ1-2, with 8 bases lining up with TRBD1. Looked up from germline, CDR1 is SGHRS and CDR2 is YFSETQ. The CDR3 runs to 14 residues. Trimming cost V 5 bases and J 0 bases; bases outside gene matches: 3. CDR3 residues: CASRGTGANYGYTF. The CDR3, as DNA: TGCGCCAGCAGGGGGACAGGAGCTAACTATGGCTACACCTTC. The variable domain in full, with the rest retrieved from reference TRBV5-1 and TRBJ1-2, is KAGVTQTPRYLIKTRGQQVTLSCSPISGHRSVSWYQQTPGQGLQFLFEYFSETQRNKGNFPGRFSGRQFSNSRSEMNVSTLELGDSALYLCASRGTGANYGYTFGSGTRLTVV.

The V and J genes are TRBV2 and TRBJ2-5; 10 bases fit TRBD2. V dropped 7 bases and J dropped 3; count of bases not matched to a gene: 11. Germline CDR1 SNHLY, CDR2 FYNNEI. The CDR3 is made up of 16 amino acids. The CDR3 loop is CASKISGGSHKETQYF. The CDR3 bases are TGTGCCAGCAAAATTAGCGGGGGGTCCCATAAAGAGACCCAGTACTTC.

This clone was counted once. The rearrangement links TRBV15 to TRBJ2-1, with TRBD2 matching over 9 bases. V dropped 0 bases and J dropped 0; count of bases not matched to a gene: 9. This CDR3 is 19 amino acids long. The V gene's germline CDR1 is LNHNV and CDR2 YYDKDF (reference sequence). The DNA of the CDR3 is TGTGCCACCAGCAGAGAAAGACTAGCGGCAACCGACTCCTACAATGAGCAGTTCTTC. Translating gives CATSRERLAATDSYNEQFF.

The chain combines TRBV20-1 with TRBJ1-1, with D possibly TRBD1 on 5 matching bases. The CDR3 covers 11 residues. Germline assignment: CDR1 DFQATT and CDR2 SNEGSKA (reference sequence). CDR3 sequence: CGGGLGTEAFF. The CDR3 nucleotides read TGCGGGGGGGGGTTGGGAACTGAAGCTTTCTTT.

The chain is built from TRBV5-6 and TRBJ1-2, with 9 bases fitting TRBD1. CDR3 length: 15 residues. V dropped 2 bases and J dropped 0; count of bases not matched to a gene: 2. Germline loops: CDR1 SGHDT, CDR2 YYEEEE. As DNA, the CDR3 is TGTGCCAGCAGCTTTCGGGACAGGGCTAACTATGGCTACACCTTC. Translating gives CASSFRDRANYGYTF.

This chain links TRBV28 with TRBJ1-1; D might be TRBD1 (5 bases). Trimming left V 5 bases short and J 1 base short, with 11 bases between. The CDR3 consists of 14 residues. Per the germline V gene, CDR1 is MDHEN and CDR2 is SYDVKM. Here the CDR3 reads CASSDGGENTEAFF. The CDR3, as DNA: TGTGCCAGCAGTGACGGGGGAGAGAACACTGAAGCTTTCTTT. Full variable domain (rest looked up from reference TRBV28 and TRBJ1-1): DVKVTQSSRYLVKRTGEKVFLECVQDMDHENMFWYRQDPGLGLRLIYFSYDVKMKEKGDIPEGYSVSREKKERFSLILESASTNQTSMYLCASSDGGENTEAFFGQGTRLTVV.

The rearrangement links TRBV30 to TRBJ2-5, with D unclear. CDR1 is GTSNPN, CDR2 SVGIG, per germline (reference sequence). V shed 2 bases and J shed 1 base, with 11 bases lying between them. The CDR3 runs to 14 residues. CDR3 in amino acids: CAWSLAESQETQYF. DNA for the CDR3: TGTGCCTGGAGTTTGGCAGAATCCCAAGAGACCCAGTACTTC.

The V call is TRBV30, the J call TRBJ1-4; TRBD1 matches at 7 bases. V shed 4 bases and J 8 bases; nucleotides not matched to a gene: 13. The germline V gene encodes CDR1 GTSNPN and CDR2 SVGIG (reference sequence). This CDR3 region has 15 residues. For the CDR3, the DNA is TGTGCCTGGAAGTGGTGGGTCCAGGGGGGCGAAAAACTGTTTTTT. Translated, it gives CAWKWWVQGGEKLFF.

The chain couples TRBV5-1 to TRBJ2-7, with D possibly being TRBD1 (6 bases). Germline V lookup: CDR1 SGHRS, CDR2 YFSETQ. The V and J ends lost 0 bases and 7 bases respectively, with 23 bases between them. The CDR3 spans 17 residues. The CDR3 bases are TGCGCCAGCAGCTTGGTGGTTTTGGGAGACAGGAAACGAGAGCAGTACTTC. It specifies CASSLVVLGDRKREQYF.

The rearrangement links TRBV14 to TRBJ2-1; the D is unclear. The V and J ends lost 3 bases and 5 bases respectively, with 5 bases between them. The CDR3 has 12 residues. Germline loops: CDR1 SGHDN, CDR2 FVKESK. The CDR3 sequence: CASSHFDNEQFF. CDR3 nucleotides: TGTGCCAGCAGCCACTTTGACAATGAGCAGTTCTTC.

The chain employs TRBV7-8 and TRBJ2-5; D possibly corresponds to TRBD2 (7 bases). Looked up from germline, CDR1 is SGHVS and CDR2 is FQNEAQ. V was clipped by 0 bases and J by 14 bases, with 16 bases between them. The CDR3 runs 13 residues. The CDR3 loop reads CASSLATGGLFYF. CDR3 sequence (DNA): TGTGCCAGCAGCTTAGCCACGGGGGGCCTTTTTTACTTC.

The chain is built from TRBV19 and TRBJ1-3, with D maybe TRBD1 (5 bases). CDR3 length: 15 amino acids. Trimming shortened V by 4 bases and J by 3 bases, and 13 bases separated the two germline ends. Germline-derived CDR1 and CDR2 are LNHDA and SQIVND (reference sequence). The chain's CDR3 is CASSSAQGFGNTIYF. The CDR3 DNA follows: TGTGCCAGTAGTAGTGCGCAGGGCTTTGGAAACACCATATATTTT.

The chain couples TRBV25-1 to TRBJ2-2; TRBD1 matches 7 bases. CDR1 and CDR2 (germline): MGHDK, SYGVNS. The CDR3 length is 14 residues. J gave up 5 bases and V 6 bases, and 6 bases lay outside the gene matches. CDR3 nucleotides: TGTGCCAGCAGAACAGGGGAGTTTACCGGGGAGCTGTTTTTT. Translating gives CASRTGEFTGELFF.

The V gene is TRBV5-1, the J gene TRBJ2-1; 11 bases align to TRBD2. The CDR3 runs to 16 residues. Germline values: CDR1 SGHRS, CDR2 YFSETQ. The junction had 7 bases not matched to a gene; V was cut back by 0 bases and J by 8 bases. This CDR3 is CASSLALAGEVDEQFF. CDR3 nucleotide sequence: TGCGCCAGCAGCTTGGCACTAGCGGGAGAGGTAGATGAGCAGTTCTTC.

The genes are TRBV27 and TRBJ1-2; the match to TRBD1 covers 7 bases. The CDR3 runs to 17 residues. With V trimmed by 2 bases and J by 4 bases, 13 bases remained unmatched. CDR1 MNHEY and CDR2 SMNVEV come from the germline V gene (reference sequence). For the CDR3, the DNA is TGTGCCAGCAGTTTAGAAGGGGGCGCGAGGGGTCCCTATGGCTACACCTTC. Protein sequence: CASSLEGGARGPYGYTF.

This chain uses TRBV4-1 with TRBJ1-1; D uncertain. This CDR3 contains 13 residues. The germline V and J ends were trimmed by 3 bases and 7 bases, with 12 bases remaining between them. Germline-derived CDR1 and CDR2 are MGHRA and YSYEKL. The CDR3 sequence: CASSQVAGNEAFF. The CDR3 DNA follows: TGCGCCAGCAGCCAGGTGGCGGGGAATGAAGCTTTCTTT.

The DNA of the CDR3 is TGCAGCGCTACCAAAACTCGGAGAGATACGCAGTATTTT. As protein: CSATKTRRDTQYF. The rearrangement uses TRBV29-1 and TRBJ2-3; D call uncertain. Trimming removed 7 bases from V and 5 bases from J, with 16 bases in between. The CDR3 consists of 13 residues. The germline V gene has CDR1 SQVTM and CDR2 ANQGSEA.

On this clone itself: Other DNA variants within this sample encode the same CDR3. This chain uses TRBV5-1 with TRBJ2-7, with D possibly matching TRBD1 (5 bases). The CDR3 is 15 residues long. Germline V CDR1 and CDR2: SGHRS, YFSETQ. V lost 1 base and J lost 0, with 11 bases in between. In DNA form, the CDR3 reads TGCGCCAGCAGCTTGTCCCAGGGCCGCTCCTACGAGCAGTACTTC. Amino acid sequence: CASSLSQGRSYEQYF.

The chain is built from TRBV7-2 and TRBJ1-2; 7 positions match TRBD1. V gave up 4 bases and J gave up 13 bases; unmatched junction bases: 15. This CDR3 has 14 residues. CDR1 and CDR2 (germline): SGHTA, FQGNSA. CDR3 in amino acids: CASSYPFTGAGRTF. In DNA form, the CDR3 reads TGTGCCAGCAGCTACCCCTTTACAGGGGCCGGTCGCACCTTC.

This rearrangement joins TRBV15 to TRBJ1-1; 7 bases align to TRBD1. Germline loops: CDR1 LNHNV, CDR2 YYDKDF (reference sequence). The CDR3 has 14 amino acids. With 6 bases clipped from V and 7 bases from J, the junction kept 11 bases outside the gene matches. This CDR3 is CATRRQGTLGEAFF. DNA of the CDR3: TGTGCCACCAGGAGACAGGGAACATTGGGTGAAGCTTTCTTT.